This is a list of T cell receptor beta chains from one sample in a study of T-cell reconstitution after alpha-beta-depleted transplantation in children. One entry per CDR3 protein results from TCRdb running MiXCR on the PCR reads. Of 400,000 to 550,000 distinct CDR3 sequences listed, about 10% are singletons. This material consisted of PBMCs, taken before TCRalphabeta/CD19-depleted stem cell transplant. These receptor sequences come from a child under 10 years old with inherited bone marrow failure, due to receive a stem cell transplant. The CDR3 runs from the conserved cysteine through the conserved F or W. The D gene is left open where the match is weak. The size entry is marked missing in some rows and otherwise reads once, few, many or a size class.

clone_size cdr3_length d_call j_call v_call cdr3_nt cdr3_aa
many 14 NA TRBJ2-2 TRBV7-6 TGTGCCAGCAGCTTAGTTGGTTCCACCGGGGAGCTGTTTTTT CASSLVGSTGELFF
many 14 NA TRBJ1-1 TRBV5-4 TGTGCCAGCAGCTCCTCGGGACACGAGAAAGAAGCTTTCTTT CASSSSGHEKEAFF
many 17 TRBD1 TRBJ2-7 TRBV18 TGTGCCAGCTCACCTCAATACCCTCGACAGGGGATCTACGAGCAGTACTTC CASSPQYPRQGIYEQYF
few 17 NA TRBJ2-7 TRBV20-1 TGCAGTGCTAGAGATTATAGTATGGTGGCGAGCTCCTACGAGCAGTACTTC CSARDYSMVASSYEQYF
few 12 NA TRBJ1-2 TRBV6-6 TGTGCCAGCGAGGCTTACGGGTATGGCTACACCTTC CASEAYGYGYTF
NA 13 TRBD2 TRBJ2-1 TRBV9 TGTGCCAGCACCCGCGGGGGACGCAATGAGCAGTTCTTC CASTRGGRNEQFF
many 16 TRBD2 TRBJ2-3 TRBV20-1 TGCAGTGCTCGACGACTAGCGGGAGGGGGGACAGATACGCAGTATTTT CSARRLAGGGTDTQYF
NA 19 TRBD2 TRBJ2-3 TRBV18 TGTGCCAGCTGCGACCCGTCTAGCGGGAGGATCGCTAGCACAGATACGCAGTATTTT CASCDPSSGRIASTDTQYF
many 14 NA TRBJ2-7 TRBV4-3 TGCGCCAGCAGCCAAATGCGACAGTCCTACGAGCAGTACTTC CASSQMRQSYEQYF
NA 13 NA TRBJ2-1 TRBV12-3/TRBV12-4 TGTGCCAGCAGGCTTGGGGCAGAGAATGAGCAGTTCTTC CASRLGAENEQFF
many 11 NA TRBJ2-4 TRBV29-1 TGCAGCGTTGACTGGGAAAACATTCAGTACTTC CSVDWENIQYF
NA 14 NA TRBJ1-2 TRBV11-2 TGTGCCAGCAGCGAGGACAGAGAAAACTATGGCTACACCTTC CASSEDRENYGYTF
once 15 TRBD1 TRBJ2-5 TRBV7-8 TGTGCCAGCAGCAGCCGGACAGGGGGGATGAAGACCCAGTACTTC CASSSRTGGMKTQYF
many 15 TRBD1 TRBJ2-5 TRBV10-2 TGCGCCAGCGACCCTGGACAGGGTATGAGAGAGACCCAGTACTTC CASDPGQGMRETQYF
few 16 NA TRBJ1-5 TRBV27 TGTGCCAGCAGTGCTACCCGGGGCGTTGGGGATCAGCCCCAGCATTTT CASSATRGVGDQPQHF
many 14 NA TRBJ2-1 TRBV7-9 TGTGCCAGCAGCTCGGCGGTAACCTACAATGAGCAGTTCTTC CASSSAVTYNEQFF
few 14 NA TRBJ2-4 TRBV27 TGTGCCAGCAGTTTCTGGGGATCCAAAAACATTCAGTACTTC CASSFWGSKNIQYF
NA 17 TRBD2 TRBJ2-7 TRBV3-1 TGTGCCAGCAGCCAAGGACGGACTAGCGGGAGGGCTTACGAGCAGTACTTC CASSQGRTSGRAYEQYF
many 14 TRBD2 TRBJ2-7 TRBV15 TGTGCCACCAGCGTGGGACTAGCGGGAGGCGAGCAGTACTTC CATSVGLAGGEQYF
NA 17 TRBD2 TRBJ2-3 TRBV20-1 TGCAGTGCTAGAGATCTGTTCGCGGGACTAAGCACAGATACGCAGTATTTT CSARDLFAGLSTDTQYF
NA 15 TRBD1 TRBJ1-1 TRBV5-6 TGTGCCAGCAGCTTGATGGGACAGGGGAACACTGAAGCTTTCTTT CASSLMGQGNTEAFF
many 14 NA TRBJ2-3 TRBV12-3/TRBV12-4 TGTGCCAGCAGGATGGAGTTGGGCACAGATACGCAGTATTTT CASRMELGTDTQYF
many 16 TRBD2 TRBJ2-2 TRBV3-1 TGTGCCAGCAGGGTAGGACTAGCGGGAGGTGCCGGGGAGCTGTTTTTT CASRVGLAGGAGELFF
many 12 NA TRBJ1-1 TRBV6-5 TGTGCCAGCAGTAAAAAGACCACTGAAGCTTTCTTT CASSKKTTEAFF
many 16 NA TRBJ2-3 TRBV27 TGTGCCAGCCGACTAGCATGGGGGGCCTCCGCAGATACGCAGTATTTT CASRLAWGASADTQYF
NA 16 NA TRBJ1-1 TRBV28 TGTGCCAGCGGGCTTCGGGGGTGGGGGACGGGCACTGAAGCTTTCTTT CASGLRGWGTGTEAFF
few 13 NA TRBJ2-1 TRBV2 TGTGCCAGCACTGTGAGGGACTACAATGAGCAGTTCTTC CASTVRDYNEQFF
many 14 TRBD2 TRBJ2-3 TRBV29-1 TGCAGCGTCGCCGGGACGGGAGGGACAGATACGCAGTATTTT CSVAGTGGTDTQYF
NA 14 NA TRBJ2-2 TRBV7-6 TGTGCCAGCAGCCCAGCAGGGAACTCCGGGGAGCTGTTTTTT CASSPAGNSGELFF
many 15 NA TRBJ2-7 TRBV27 TGTGCCAGCAGCCCTCGCGCGCTGAGCTCCTACGAGCAGTACTTC CASSPRALSSYEQYF
many 14 TRBD2 TRBJ2-5 TRBV20-1 TGCAGTGCTAGAGAAGCGGGAGGGCCGGAGACCCAGTACTTC CSAREAGGPETQYF
few 16 NA TRBJ1-1 TRBV29-1 TGCAGCGTTGACGACGGCAGGTGGGCAGTGGCCACTGAAGCTTTCTTT CSVDDGRWAVATEAFF
many 15 TRBD2 TRBJ2-7 TRBV5-1 TGCGCCAGCAGTCCCGCGGGACTAGACCCCTACGAGCAGTACTTC CASSPAGLDPYEQYF
many 15 NA TRBJ1-1 TRBV5-6 TGTGCCAGCAGCTCCTGGCCGACAGAGAACACTGAAGCTTTCTTT CASSSWPTENTEAFF
many 14 NA TRBJ1-1 TRBV6-5 TGTGCCAGCAGTTCCGCGACAGCGAACACTGAAGCTTTCTTT CASSSATANTEAFF
many 16 NA TRBJ2-3 TRBV4-1 TGCGCCAGCAGCCAAGTAGGACAGTATAGCACAGATACGCAGTATTTT CASSQVGQYSTDTQYF
many 14 TRBD2 TRBJ2-1 TRBV6-2/TRBV6-3 TGTGCCAGCACAACTAGCGGGGATGCGGATGAGCAGTTCTTC CASTTSGDADEQFF
many 14 NA TRBJ2-2 TRBV9 TGTGCCAGCAGCGTAGGAGGATACACCGGGGAGCTGTTTTTT CASSVGGYTGELFF
NA 13 NA TRBJ1-2 TRBV28 TGTGCCAGCAAACCGACAGCAAACTATGGCTACACCTTC CASKPTANYGYTF
many 16 TRBD1 TRBJ2-5 TRBV7-2 TGTGCCAGCAGCCATCGGACAGGGGGCTTAGGAGAGACCCAGTACTTC CASSHRTGGLGETQYF
many 11 NA TRBJ1-2 TRBV7-2 TGTGCCAGCAGCTTAGTAGTCGGCTACACCTTC CASSLVVGYTF